This TCR beta chain was recorded in a study of identical twins. Study results and limitations: Insertions were fewer in abundant cord blood beta clonotypes, whereas memory repertoires showed none of this pattern. Compared with unrelated sharing, twin-shared out-of-frame alpha sequences had more low-probability sequences.

CDR1 SGHTA and CDR2 FQGNSA come from the germline V gene. The CDR3 loop spans 13 amino acids. The J segment lost 5 bases and the V segment lost 5 bases, leaving 3 bases of the junction unmatched. This clonotype appeared many times. The antigen remains undetermined. A single record per CDR3 protein comes from TCRdb applying MiXCR to the 5' RACE reads. The data hold about 720,000 distinct CDR3 sequences, with 8.5% to 9.5% observed a single time. The same sample was also studied in work on yellow fever vaccine responses in identical twins.

The chain employs TRBV7-2 and TRBJ1-5; 7 bases map to TRBD1. This TCR was recovered from a woman between 18 and 29 years old in good health. Sequenced material: PBMCs. Written as DNA, the CDR3 is TGTGCCAGCAGCCCCAGGGGGGATCAGCCCCAGCATTTT. Protein: CASSPRGDQPQHF.